This entry is about one T cell receptor beta chain. The antigen remains undetermined. This sample stems from a study of T cell responses to AZD1222 COVID-19 vaccine. The assay was immunoSEQ multiplex PCR, and TCRdb's table has in-frame clones only and misses some. The sample yields fewer than 50,000 clones, 90% seen once. Study results and caveats: Spike regions recognized by vaccine-associated CD4 TCRs spanned the protein, led by 160-218 and 743-854.

Germline lookup yields CDR1 MGHRA and CDR2 YSYEKL. The CDR3 consists of 13 residues. Trimming took off 0 bases at V and 4 bases at J, with 6 bases between the two ends. Source: peripheral blood, taken 28 days after the second AZD1222 dose. The chain uses TRBV4-1 and TRBJ1-2; D uncertain. This receptor was taken from an adult who received the AZD1222 COVID-19 vaccine. CDR3 sequence (DNA): TGCGCCAGCAGCCAAGAGTTGGGCTATGGCTACACCTTC. It translates to CASSQELGYGYTF.